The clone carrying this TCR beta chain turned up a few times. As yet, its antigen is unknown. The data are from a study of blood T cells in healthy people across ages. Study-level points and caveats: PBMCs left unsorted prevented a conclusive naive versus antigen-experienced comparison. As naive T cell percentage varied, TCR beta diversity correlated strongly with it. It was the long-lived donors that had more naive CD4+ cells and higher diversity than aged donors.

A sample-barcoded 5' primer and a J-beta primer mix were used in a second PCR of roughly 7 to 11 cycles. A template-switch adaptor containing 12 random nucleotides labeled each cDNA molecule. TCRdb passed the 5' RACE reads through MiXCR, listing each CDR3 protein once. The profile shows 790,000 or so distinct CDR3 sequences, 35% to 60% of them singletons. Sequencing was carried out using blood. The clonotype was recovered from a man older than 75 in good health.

CDR3 DNA sequence: TGTGCCAGCAGCCTATGGACAGGGGAACCCCAGCATTTT. This encodes CASSLWTGEPQHF. V is TRBV14 and J is TRBJ1-5; 9 positions match TRBD1. The CDR3 is made up of 13 amino acids. V shed 4 bases and J 10 bases; nucleotides not matched to a gene: 5. Germline CDR1 SGHDN, CDR2 FVKESK.